These T cell receptor beta chains were read from a single sample in a study of T cell repertoires in aging, cancer and after chemotherapy. MiXCR was run by TCRdb on the multiplex PCR reads, yielding one entry per CDR3 protein. This table has around 2,800 distinct CDR3 sequences, around 21% appearing once. The sample consisted of blood. Every receptor here comes from a human donor with a solid tumor. Each CDR3 is given with its conserved first and last residue. Each record gives: clone size, J gene, D gene, V gene, CDR3 DNA, CDR3 protein. A D gene is named only where the DNA matches it firmly. Part of the rows lack a size; the others show once, few, many or a class for expanded clones.

size: medium-sized; J: TRBJ1-2; D: NA; V: TRBV30; DNA: TGTGCCTGGAGTACCGGGAGGTATGGCTACACCTTC; CDR3: CAWSTGRYGYTF
size: medium-sized; J: TRBJ2-1; D: NA; V: TRBV19; DNA: TGTGCCAGTAGTATTCAGGAGTACAATGAGCAGTTCTTC; CDR3: CASSIQEYNEQFF
size: NA; J: TRBJ2-5; D: TRBD1; V: TRBV11-3; DNA: TGTGCCAGCAGCCCCGGTAGGGGACAGGAAGAGACCCAGTACTTC; CDR3: CASSPGRGQEETQYF
size: NA; J: TRBJ2-7; D: NA; V: TRBV7-2; DNA: TGTGCCAGCAGCTTAGGGACTTCAAGCTCCTACGCGCAGTACTTC; CDR3: CASSLGTSSSYAQYF
size: NA; J: TRBJ2-2; D: TRBD2; V: TRBV7-9; DNA: TGTGCCAGCAGCCTTGACGGTGGGTGGACTAGCGGGATTGTTGTCGGGGAGCTGTTTTTT; CDR3: CASSLDGGWTSGIVVGELFF
size: NA; J: TRBJ2-5; D: NA; V: TRBV5-6; DNA: TGTGCCAGCAGCTTGGGTCGGCACCAAGAGACCCAGTACTTC; CDR3: CASSLGRHQETQYF
size: medium-sized; J: TRBJ1-2; D: NA; V: TRBV6-5; DNA: TGTGCCAGCAGCTCGGGGGTCTATGGCTACACCTTC; CDR3: CASSSGVYGYTF
size: NA; J: TRBJ1-1; D: NA; V: TRBV21-1; DNA: TGTGCCAGCAGCTCGCACCCGGGACAGGGACCGGAAGACACTGAAGCTTTCTTT; CDR3: CASSSHPGQGPEDTEAFF
size: medium-sized; J: TRBJ2-7; D: NA; V: TRBV20-1; DNA: TGCAGTCCGCTGGGAGGCCTGGGGGGCTACGAGCAGTACTTC; CDR3: CSPLGGLGGYEQYF
size: medium-sized; J: TRBJ1-1; D: NA; V: TRBV27; DNA: TGTGCCAGCAGTTTCGGGGGGCGCACTGAAGCTTTCTTT; CDR3: CASSFGGRTEAFF
size: NA; J: TRBJ1-1; D: NA; V: TRBV5-1; DNA: TGCGCCAGCAGCCCGAAGGGGGGTAGTTCTTTCTTT; CDR3: CASSPKGGSSFF
size: few; J: TRBJ1-3; D: TRBD1; V: TRBV20-1; DNA: TGCAGTGCTAGCCCCGGGACAGGGGGGGGAAACACCATATATTTT; CDR3: CSASPGTGGGNTIYF
size: NA; J: TRBJ2-5; D: TRBD2; V: TRBV13; DNA: TGTGCCAGCAGCTTCGGCGGGAGGTCAGAGACCCAGTACTTC; CDR3: CASSFGGRSETQYF
size: medium-sized; J: TRBJ1-5; D: NA; V: TRBV19; DNA: TGTGCCAGTAGTAACGGCCGCAATCAGCCCCAGCATTTT; CDR3: CASSNGRNQPQHF
size: few; J: TRBJ2-1; D: NA; V: TRBV14; DNA: TGTGCCAGCTCACTCGTTGATTCCTACAATGAGCAGTTCTTC; CDR3: CASSLVDSYNEQFF
size: NA; J: TRBJ2-7; D: NA; V: TRBV5-6; DNA: TGTGCCAGCAACTTGTGGGGGGGCAGGGGAAGCTCCTACGAGCAGTACTTC; CDR3: CASNLWGGRGSSYEQYF
size: medium-sized; J: TRBJ2-2; D: NA; V: TRBV19; DNA: TGTGCCAGTATCCAACGGGGGGCGGACACCGGGGAGCTGTTTTTT; CDR3: CASIQRGADTGELFF
size: NA; J: TRBJ1-1; D: NA; V: TRBV4-1; DNA: TGCGCCAGCAGCCAAGAGACAGGGAACACTGAAGCTTTCTTT; CDR3: CASSQETGNTEAFF
size: medium-sized; J: TRBJ1-1; D: NA; V: TRBV27; DNA: TGTGCCAGCAGTAGGAGAACTAACACTGAAGCTTTCTTT; CDR3: CASSRRTNTEAFF
size: NA; J: TRBJ2-1; D: TRBD2; V: TRBV11-2; DNA: TGTGCCAGCAGCTTAGAGGGACTAGCGCATTTGGACGAGCAGTTCTTC; CDR3: CASSLEGLAHLDEQFF
size: NA; J: TRBJ2-3; D: NA; V: TRBV28; DNA: TGTGCCAGCACCACTCAATTTGGTTTTACGGACACAGATACGCAGTATTTT; CDR3: CASTTQFGFTDTDTQYF
size: medium-sized; J: TRBJ2-7; D: TRBD2; V: TRBV7-9; DNA: TGTGCCAGCAGCTACCCCGGGACTAGCGCATTTTACGAGCAGTACTTC; CDR3: CASSYPGTSAFYEQYF
size: few; J: TRBJ1-5; D: TRBD1; V: TRBV27; DNA: TGTGCCAGCAGTTTACATGGACAGGGGAGAAATCAGCCCCAGCATTTT; CDR3: CASSLHGQGRNQPQHF
size: medium-sized; J: TRBJ2-1; D: NA; V: TRBV7-2; DNA: TGTGCCAGCAGCTTGGAGCAGGGGCCCTACAATGAGCAGTTCTTC; CDR3: CASSLEQGPYNEQFF
size: medium-sized; J: TRBJ1-2; D: NA; V: TRBV6-5; DNA: TGTGCCAGCAGTTACACGGGGTATGGCTACACCTTC; CDR3: CASSYTGYGYTF
size: medium-sized; J: TRBJ2-3; D: NA; V: TRBV7-6; DNA: TGTGCCAGCAGCGTCACGAATACGCAGTATTTT; CDR3: CASSVTNTQYF
size: NA; J: TRBJ2-5; D: TRBD2; V: TRBV18; DNA: TGTGCCAGCTCACCACCGGCTAGCGGGAGGCCGGTCCAAGAGACCCAGTACTTC; CDR3: CASSPPASGRPVQETQYF
size: NA; J: TRBJ2-3; D: NA; V: TRBV15; DNA: TGTGCCACCAGTCGCGGGGTGGCAGATACGCAGTATTTT; CDR3: CATSRGVADTQYF
size: NA; J: TRBJ1-6; D: NA; V: TRBV6-5; DNA: TGTGCCAGCAGTTACTCACAGGCTTATAATTCACCCCTCCACTTT; CDR3: CASSYSQAYNSPLHF
size: NA; J: TRBJ2-1; D: TRBD1; V: TRBV30; DNA: TGTGCCAGTAGTCTTCGACAGGGGGCTAGGGATGAGCAGTTCTTC; CDR3: CASSLRQGARDEQFF
size: few; J: TRBJ1-1; D: NA; V: TRBV7-3; DNA: TGTGCCAGCAGCTTAGAACCCGTCACTGAAGCTTTCTTT; CDR3: CASSLEPVTEAFF
size: NA; J: TRBJ2-1; D: NA; V: TRBV20-1; DNA: TGCAGTGCTAGAAGTTGGACAGTAGAGCAGTTCTTC; CDR3: CSARSWTVEQFF
size: NA; J: TRBJ1-2; D: NA; V: TRBV21-1; DNA: TGTGCCAGCAGCAAAGCAGACAGCCCTAACTATGGCTACACCTTC; CDR3: CASSKADSPNYGYTF
size: NA; J: TRBJ2-7; D: TRBD1; V: TRBV5-5; DNA: TGTGCCAGCAGCGCCGGGACAGGGGTCTCCTACGAGCAGTACTTC; CDR3: CASSAGTGVSYEQYF
size: NA; J: TRBJ2-3; D: NA; V: TRBV27; DNA: TGTGCCAGCAGCCCGCCCGGCCCGGCAGATACGCAGTATTTT; CDR3: CASSPPGPADTQYF
size: once; J: TRBJ2-1; D: TRBD2; V: TRBV5-4; DNA: TGTGCCAGCAGCCACGGGACTAGCGGAACCTACAATGAGCAGTTCTTC; CDR3: CASSHGTSGTYNEQFF
size: NA; J: TRBJ1-1; D: NA; V: TRBV6-4; DNA: TGTGCCAGCAGTGACTCGACAGCGGGTCGCACTGAAGCTTTCTTT; CDR3: CASSDSTAGRTEAFF
size: medium-sized; J: TRBJ2-1; D: NA; V: TRBV29-1; DNA: TGCAGCGCCCAGGGCGACTCCTACAATGAGCAGTTCTTC; CDR3: CSAQGDSYNEQFF